The clone carrying this T cell receptor (beta chain) was detected only a few times. This sample is part of a study of T cell repertoires in cytomegalovirus infection. As for the study in general: Indications of both CMV infection and matching HLA type were provided by public TCR beta signatures.

Trimming took 6 bases from V and 6 from J; bases not matched to a gene: 17. CDR1 and CDR2 from the germline V gene are DFQATT and SNEGSKA (reference sequence). This CDR3 contains 16 residues. TCRdb itself ran the reads through MiXCR, one entry per CDR3 protein. Among about 300,000 distinct CDR3 sequences, roughly a quarter were seen once, and the ten largest hold around 14%. The sequence derives from a human donor in good health (CMV status not recorded). Some clones in this sample may be carry-over from other donors' samples. What was sequenced was PBMCs. V is TRBV20-1 and J is TRBJ1-5; TRBD1 agrees at 7 bases. CDR3 sequence: CSATHRDRRSSQPQHF. CDR3 DNA: TGCAGTGCAACCCATCGGGACAGAAGGTCAAGTCAGCCCCAGCATTTT.